Shown below are 23 T cell receptor beta chains from a single sample sequenced in a study of blood T cell repertoires in COVID-19. The table came from immunoSEQ multiplex PCR; TCRdb's copy has only in-frame clones and leaves some out. The data show some 110,000 clones, about 83% seen once. Input material: PBMCs or T cells enriched from blood (not recorded which). The receptors were sampled from a woman aged 25 to 45 who had recovered from COVID-19.

The chain joins TRBV10-3 to TRBJ1-2; D may be TRBD1 (6 bases). The V end lost 3 bases, the J end lost 4 bases, and 12 bases lay between the germline ends. The CDR3 covers 14 residues. Germline loops: CDR1 ENHRY, CDR2 SYGVKD. CDR3 sequence: CAISEQGPSYGYTF. CDR3 DNA sequence: TGTGCCATCAGTGAACAGGGCCCAAGCTATGGCTACACCTTC.

The chain carries TRBV19 and TRBJ1-2; 9 bases fit TRBD1. Germline V gene lookup returns CDR1 LNHDA and CDR2 SQIVND (reference sequence). The CDR3 totals 15 residues. V shed 4 bases and J 4 bases; nucleotides not matched to a gene: 7. Here the CDR3 reads CASSKGQGSLYGYTF. The CDR3 DNA follows: TGTGCCAGTAGTAAAGGACAGGGGTCCCTCTATGGCTACACCTTC. Variable domain in full (rest from reference TRBV19 and TRBJ1-2): DGGITQSPKYLFRKEGQNVTLSCEQNLNHDAMYWYRQDPGQGLRLIYYSQIVNDFQKGDIAEGYSVSREKKESFPLTVTSAQKNPTAFYLCASSKGQGSLYGYTFGSGTRLTVV.

The CDR3 region has the DNA TGTGCCAGCAGCCTCCCTAGCGGAGGCCTTAATGAGCAGTTCTTC. Translating it yields CASSLPSGGLNEQFF. This rearrangement joins TRBV4-2 to TRBJ2-1; 7 positions agree with TRBD2. The CDR3 extends over 15 amino acids. Germline CDR1 and CDR2: LGHNA and YNFKEQ. V gave up 4 bases and J gave up 7 bases; unmatched junction bases: 10.

The chain recombines TRBV5-1 with TRBJ1-1; 7 nucleotides agree with TRBD1. Per germline, CDR1 SGHRS and CDR2 YFSETQ. Losses at the gene ends were 4 bases for V and 1 base for J; bases not matched to a gene: 10. There are 16 residues in the CDR3. This chain's CDR3 is CASSLRQGGSNTEAFF. The CDR3 coding sequence is TGCGCCAGCAGCCTACGACAGGGAGGATCGAACACTGAAGCTTTCTTT.

This clone was counted only a few times. The rearrangement uses TRBV2 and TRBJ1-5, with 7 bases matching TRBD1. Germline V gives CDR1 SNHLY, CDR2 FYNNEI. V lost 6 bases and J lost 0; bases outside the gene matches: 5. The CDR3 runs to 15 residues. The CDR3 loop is CASSKDRISNQPQHF. Here the CDR3 DNA reads TGTGCCAGCAGCAAGGACAGGATTAGCAATCAGCCCCAGCATTTT.

The chain couples TRBV7-8 to TRBJ2-7; 7 nucleotides align to TRBD2. V was pared by 5 bases and J by 2 bases, with 6 bases of the junction left unmatched. Germline CDR1 reads SGHVS; CDR2 reads FQNEAQ. This CDR3 has 14 amino acids. The CDR3 sequence is CASSRALAAYEQYF. In DNA, the CDR3 is TGTGCCAGCAGCCGAGCCCTAGCGGCCTACGAGCAGTACTTC.

The rearrangement links TRBV5-5 to TRBJ2-3; D might be TRBD1 (7 bases). The V gene's germline CDR1 is SGHKS and CDR2 YYEKEE (reference sequence). Trimming removed 4 bases from V and 2 bases from J, with 11 bases in between. The CDR3 length is 14 residues. CDR3 residues: CASSAGQLTDTQYF. CDR3 DNA: TGTGCCAGCAGCGCGGGACAGCTCACAGATACGCAGTATTTT.

In nucleotides, the CDR3 is TGTGCCAGCAGCTTAGGGACAGAACGCCAAGAGACCCAGTACTTC. Translating it yields CASSLGTERQETQYF. V is TRBV7-9 and J is TRBJ2-5, with D tentatively TRBD1 (6 bases). Trimming shortened V by 1 base and J by 1 base, and 10 bases separated the two germline ends. Germline-derived CDR1 and CDR2 are SEHNR and FQNEAQ (reference sequence). This CDR3 has 15 amino acids.

The genes are TRBV7-2 and TRBJ2-7; D is undetermined. Between the trimmed V and J ends, which lost 0 bases and 0 bases, there was a span of 6 bases. The CDR3 totals 14 residues. Germline V gene lookup returns CDR1 SGHTA and CDR2 FQGNSA. The CDR3 DNA follows: TGTGCCAGCAGCTTAGCGGCTAGCTCCTACGAGCAGTACTTC. Translation gives CASSLAASSYEQYF.

V is TRBV30 and J is TRBJ1-2, with no clear D. CDR1 and CDR2 from the germline V gene are GTSNPN and SVGIG (reference sequence). V dropped 4 bases and J dropped 0 bases, with 9 bases sitting between them. There are 13 residues in the CDR3. The CDR3 here is CAWNVRANYGYTF. The CDR3 coding sequence is TGTGCCTGGAACGTTAGAGCTAACTATGGCTACACCTTC.

The gene calls are TRBV19 and TRBJ2-7; TRBD1 might be the D (6 bases). CDR3 length: 15 residues. Germline values: CDR1 LNHDA, CDR2 SQIVND (reference sequence). Trimming removed 1 base from V and 4 bases from J, with 14 bases in between. CDR3 sequence (DNA): TGTGCCAGTAGTATAGCGGCAGGGACACGGTACGAGCAGTACTTC. This translates into CASSIAAGTRYEQYF. The full variable domain, completed using reference TRBV19 and TRBJ2-7, is DGGITQSPKYLFRKEGQNVTLSCEQNLNHDAMYWYRQDPGQGLRLIYYSQIVNDFQKGDIAEGYSVSREKKESFPLTVTSAQKNPTAFYLCASSIAAGTRYEQYFGPGTRLTVT.

This clone was seen a handful of times. The chain couples TRBV30 to TRBJ1-2; D remains unclear. Trimming pared 5 bases from V and 5 bases from J, leaving 12 bases between. Germline V gene sequence: CDR1 GTSNPN, CDR2 SVGIG (reference sequence). The CDR3 totals 12 residues. The CDR3 protein is CAWGGGWYGYTF. CDR3 sequence (DNA): TGTGCCTGGGGAGGAGGGTGGTATGGCTACACCTTC.

The chain links TRBV2 to TRBJ2-1, with TRBD2 matching 7 bases. The CDR3 is made up of 15 amino acids. V gave up 10 bases and J gave up 7 bases; unmatched junction bases: 16. CDR1 SNHLY and CDR2 FYNNEI come from the germline V gene. The CDR3 is CATPPPAGDLNEQFF. The CDR3 nucleotides read TGTGCCACCCCCCCTCCCGCGGGAGACCTAAATGAGCAGTTCTTC.

J is TRBJ1-5 and V is TRBV27; 7 bases fit TRBD1. Germline loops: CDR1 MNHEY, CDR2 SMNVEV (reference sequence). The CDR3 runs to 20 residues. J gave up 4 bases and V 6 bases, and 24 bases lay outside the gene matches. The CDR3 region is CASRLRGWGTRGPTNQPQHF. CDR3 coding DNA: TGTGCCAGCAGGCTCAGGGGTTGGGGGACTAGGGGGCCAACGAATCAGCCCCAGCATTTT.

The chain joins TRBV30 to TRBJ2-1; TRBD2 aligns across 7 bases. Germline V gene data show CDR1 as GTSNPN and CDR2 as SVGIG (reference sequence). J lost 2 bases, V lost 0 bases, and 4 bases had no gene match. The CDR3 runs 15 residues. In nucleotides, the CDR3 is TGTGCCTGGAGTGTAGGGCGGGAGACCTACAATGAGCAGTTCTTC. Its protein is CAWSVGRETYNEQFF.

A remark on this clone: This sample also contains other DNA sequences that code for the same CDR3. The rearrangement uses TRBV7-3 and TRBJ2-2; D is possibly TRBD1 (6 bases). The CDR3 consists of 13 residues. Germline V CDR1 and CDR2: SGHTA, FQGTGA. Trimming took off 4 bases at V and 5 bases at J, with 8 bases between the two ends. DNA of the CDR3: TGTGCCAGCAGCTCCAGGGGTACCGGGGAGCTGTTTTTT. Translating gives CASSSRGTGELFF.

The rearrangement uses TRBV21-1 and TRBJ2-3; the D call of TRBD2 is as the table states it, not checked on the DNA. TRBV21-1 corresponds to a pseudogene. The CDR3 runs 13 residues. The CDR3 reads CASSNRDTDTQYF. The CDR3 coding sequence is TGTGCCAGCAGCAACCGGGACACAGATACGCAGTATTTT.

In this sample, this clone turned up once. The chain joins TRBV9 to TRBJ1-3, with 8 positions matching TRBD1. CDR3 length equals 18 residues. V was pared by 0 bases and J by 0 bases, with 8 bases of the junction left unmatched. The germline V gene encodes CDR1 SGDLS and CDR2 YYNGEE. CDR3 in DNA: TGTGCCAGCAGCGTAGCTCAGGGGGCCGTTCACTCTGGAAACACCATATATTTT. Its translation is CASSVAQGAVHSGNTIYF.

In its sample, this clone was seen once. This sample includes further DNA sequences coding for the same CDR3. V gene TRBV5-1 combines with J gene TRBJ1-1, with TRBD1 identical over 8 bases. V trimming: 4 bases; J trimming: 2 bases; junction bases outside the gene matches: 7. Germline V gives CDR1 SGHRS, CDR2 YFSETQ. CDR3 length: 15 amino acids. This chain's CDR3 is CASSPGQVGNTEAFF. The CDR3 DNA sequence: TGCGCCAGCAGCCCGGGACAGGTGGGCAACACTGAAGCTTTCTTT.

This clone was seen a single time. This rearrangement joins TRBV30 to TRBJ1-2; 11 positions match TRBD1. This CDR3 contains 15 residues. Germline assignment: CDR1 GTSNPN and CDR2 SVGIG (reference sequence). The junction had 7 bases not matched to a gene; V was cut back by 3 bases and J by 4 bases. This CDR3 is CAWSGQGAGGYGYTF. The CDR3 DNA is TGTGCCTGGAGCGGACAGGGGGCGGGCGGCTATGGCTACACCTTC.

J is TRBJ2-1 and V is TRBV7-9; 10 bases match TRBD2. The CDR3 has 18 amino acids. With 4 bases clipped from V and 8 bases from J, the junction kept 17 bases outside the gene matches. The V gene's germline CDR1 is SEHNR and CDR2 FQNEAQ (reference sequence). The CDR3 loop is CASSSAARIASGSDEQFF. In DNA form, the CDR3 reads TGTGCCAGCAGCTCCGCGGCCAGGATTGCTAGCGGGAGCGATGAGCAGTTCTTC. Full variable domain (rest looked up from reference TRBV7-9 and TRBJ2-1): DTGVSQNPRHKITKRGQNVTFRCDPISEHNRLYWYRQTLGQGPEFLTYFQNEAQLEKSRLLSDRFSAERPKGSFSTLEIQRTEQGDSAMYLCASSSAARIASGSDEQFFGPGTRLTVL.

Note on this clone: One end of the junction is discordant with germline, which a read error may explain. The chain is built from TRBV7-9 and TRBJ1-2, with 8 bases identical to TRBD1. The CDR3 loop spans 12 amino acids. CDR1 and CDR2 (germline): SEHNR, FQNEAQ (reference sequence). The CDR3 region is CASSATDRDVLF. CDR3 bases: TGTGCCAGCAGCGCTACGGACAGGGACGTCCTCTTC.

This chain joins TRBV27 and TRBJ2-3; 9 positions match TRBD1. V trimming: 8 bases; J trimming: 1 base; junction bases outside the gene matches: 10. In germline, CDR1 is MNHEY, CDR2 SMNVEV (reference sequence). CDR3 length: 16 amino acids. CDR3 amino acids: CASFPQQGAGTDTQYF. The DNA of the CDR3 is TGTGCCAGCTTCCCCCAACAGGGGGCAGGCACAGATACGCAGTATTTT.